These 21 T cell receptor beta chains were sequenced from one sample in a study of molecular identifiers for immune sequencing clone quantification. TCRdb itself ran the PCR reads through MiXCR, one entry per CDR3 protein. The repertoire consists of about 10,000 distinct CDR3 sequences, with approximately 20% occurring once and the leading ten covering roughly 1.8%. The material sequenced was naive CD8+ T cells from blood, with Jurkat cell RNA spiked in. Sample subset: FACS-sorted CD8+CD4-CCR7+CD45RA+ naive T cells. All receptors come from a human donor in good health. Some libraries in this study had Jurkat cell RNA spiked in.

J is TRBJ2-3 and V is TRBV7-3, with D unclear. The CDR3 is made up of 12 amino acids. Germline V gene data show CDR1 as SGHTA and CDR2 as FQGTGA. Trimming stripped 0 bases from V and 4 bases from J, with 2 bases between. The CDR3 DNA reads TGTGCCAGCAGCTTAACGTCAGATACGCAGTATTTT. Protein: CASSLTSDTQYF.

By share, this clonotype counts as medium-sized. The chain has TRBV4-3 and TRBJ1-1; D unclear. Germline loops: CDR1 LGHNA, CDR2 YSLEER. This CDR3 spans 12 amino acids. Trimming cost V 4 bases and J 4 bases, with 7 bases left between them. Here the CDR3 reads CASSPGGTEAFF. The CDR3 DNA follows: TGCGCCAGCAGCCCAGGTGGCACTGAAGCTTTCTTT.

This clonotype qualifies as medium-sized (0.01 to 0.1%). The CDR3 here is CSAYPIATNEKLFF. CDR3 DNA sequence: TGCAGCGCTTATCCAATAGCAACTAATGAAAAACTGTTTTTT. The rearrangement links TRBV29-1 to TRBJ1-4; D not resolved. V was pared by 7 bases and J by 0 bases, with 12 bases between. The germline gives CDR1 SQVTM, CDR2 ANQGSEA. The CDR3 has 14 residues. Full variable domain (outside the CDR3, taken from reference TRBV29-1 and TRBJ1-4): SAVISQKPSRDICQRGTSLTIQCQVDSQVTMMFWYRQQPGQSLTLIATANQGSEATYESGFVIDKFPISRPNLTFSTLTVSNMSPEDSSIYLCSAYPIATNEKLFFGSGTQLSVL.

Comment on this clonotype: A much bigger clone sits one base away, suggesting this may be a read error. V gene TRBV12-3 or TRBV12-4 combines with J gene TRBJ2-3, with D unresolved. V shed 3 bases and J shed 2 bases, with 6 bases lying between them. The CDR3 is 13 amino acids. This chain's CDR3 is CASSFMSTDTQYF. The CDR3 DNA reads TGTGCCAGCAGTTTTATGTCCACAGATACGCAGTATTTT.

Note on this clonotype: The junction and the germline gene differ at one end; a read error may be behind it. DNA of the CDR3: TGTGCCAGCAGTTACGGCGGGGGTGGAGCGGGCGGCAACTACGGGCAGTACTTC. It codes for CASSYGGGGAGGNYGQYF. The J gene is TRBJ2-7, the V gene TRBV6-2 or TRBV6-3, with 7 bases identical to TRBD2. Germline V gene sequence: CDR1 MNHEY, CDR2 SVGEGT. The CDR3 is 18 amino acids.

This clonotype was detected ten times or more. This chain links TRBV27 with TRBJ1-5, with D possibly matching TRBD1 (5 bases). CDR3 length: 16 residues. The V gene lost 2 bases and the J gene lost 0 bases, with 11 bases spanning the gap. Germline V gene lookup returns CDR1 MNHEY and CDR2 SMNVEV (reference sequence). CDR3 nucleotides: TGTGCCAGCAGTTTAAAGGGACCCCTTAGCAATCAGCCCCAGCATTTT. This encodes CASSLKGPLSNQPQHF.

This clonotype has only a few counts. The chain employs TRBV12-3 or TRBV12-4 and TRBJ1-2; D unresolved. Trimming pared 0 bases from V and 8 bases from J, leaving 13 bases between. This CDR3 is 14 amino acids long. In nucleotides, the CDR3 is TGTGCCAGCAGTTTAGCGCGGTACCACGAAGGCTACACCTTC. This encodes CASSLARYHEGYTF.

This clonotype was counted ten times or more. V is TRBV2 and J is TRBJ2-6, with 8 bases identical to TRBD2. With 3 bases clipped from V and 1 base from J, the junction kept 14 bases outside the gene matches. The CDR3 sequence is 20 residues long. Per germline, CDR1 SNHLY and CDR2 FYNNEI. CDR3 bases: TGTGCCAGCAGTGAGTTCCCAACGGGAGGGATTTCGTCTGGGGCCAACGTCCTGACTTTC. Protein sequence: CASSEFPTGGISSGANVLTF.

Ten or more counts support this clonotype. J is TRBJ2-7 and V is TRBV11-2, with 9 bases aligning to TRBD1. This CDR3 region has 15 residues. CDR1 and CDR2 (germline): SGHAT, FQNNGV. V trimming: 5 bases; J trimming: 0 bases; junction bases outside the gene matches: 5. This CDR3 reads CASSPPDRGSYEQYF. In nucleotides, the CDR3 is TGTGCCAGCAGCCCTCCGGACAGGGGCTCCTACGAGCAGTACTTC.

About this clonotype: This sequence may be a read error, since a much larger clone differs from it by one base. This sequence joins TRBV10-2 and TRBJ2-7; D is unclear. This CDR3 is built from 11 residues. Germline-derived CDR1 and CDR2 are WSHSY and SAAADI. The CDR3: CASSETYEQCF. The CDR3 DNA reads as TGCGCCAGCAGTGAGACCTACGAGCAGTGCTTC.

Concerning this clonotype: This may be a read error, as it is one base from a much larger clone. The V gene is TRBV27, the J gene TRBJ2-3; D remains ambiguous. V was pared by 3 bases and J by 2 bases, with 9 bases between. The germline gives CDR1 MNHEY, CDR2 SMNVEV (reference sequence). CDR3 size: 14 residues. This CDR3 is CASSFVPFTDTQYF. The CDR3 region has the DNA TGTGCCAGCAGTTTTGTTCCTTTCACAGATACGCAGTATTTT.

In this sample, this clonotype turned up many times. The rearrangement uses TRBV4-1 and TRBJ2-7; D is perhaps TRBD2 (6 bases). CDR3 length: 13 residues. Germline CDR1 MGHRA, CDR2 YSYEKL. V was clipped by 1 base and J by 7 bases, with 11 bases between them. CDR3 nucleotides: TGCGCCAGCAGCCAAGCAGGAGGGCTGGAGCAGTACTTC. It translates to CASSQAGGLEQYF.

This clonotype has ten or more counts. The J gene is TRBJ2-5, the V gene TRBV27; D not resolved. Looked up from germline, CDR1 is MNHEY and CDR2 is SMNVEV (reference sequence). V lost 5 bases and J 2 bases, leaving 15 bases between the germline ends. CDR3 length: 15 residues. CDR3 nucleotide sequence: TGTGCCAGCAGTCCAAGACCGGGTCAGCAAGAGACCCAGTACTTC. It translates to CASSPRPGQQETQYF.

This clonotype is categorized as medium-sized. V and J are TRBV6-5 and TRBJ1-2; no clear D gene. V gave up 7 bases and J gave up 4 bases, with 16 bases separating them. CDR1 and CDR2 (germline): MNHEY, SVGAGI. The length of the CDR3 is 14 residues. Here the CDR3 reads CASTKEASTYGYTF. Here the CDR3 DNA reads TGTGCCAGCACCAAAGAGGCGTCTACCTATGGCTACACCTTC.

This chain connects TRBV12-3 or TRBV12-4 to TRBJ2-1, with D possibly being TRBD2 (5 bases). V was shortened by 1 base and J by 8 bases, with 15 bases between the two germline ends. CDR3 length equals 15 residues. CDR3 protein: CASSLVRRVSDEQFF. In DNA form, the CDR3 reads TGTGCCAGCAGTTTAGTTCGGCGGGTTTCGGATGAGCAGTTCTTC.

For this clonotype: This could be a read error, since a much larger clone is one nucleotide away. The chain has TRBV2 and TRBJ2-7, with D possibly TRBD2 on 6 matching bases. This CDR3 spans 15 amino acids. The germline gives CDR1 SNHLY, CDR2 FYNNEI. CDR3 nucleotides: TGTGCCAGCACCCGGAGGGCGGGGTCGTATATGGAGCGGTACTTC. It is translated as CASTRRAGSYMERYF.

This clonotype has a handful of counts. The V and J genes are TRBV10-3 and TRBJ2-4, with D perhaps TRBD2 (5 bases). The CDR3 loop spans 14 amino acids. Trimming removed 3 bases from V and 3 bases from J, with 9 bases in between. The germline V gene has CDR1 ENHRY and CDR2 SYGVKD. CDR3 sequence reads: CAISEEGVKNIQYF. DNA of the CDR3: TGTGCCATCAGTGAAGAGGGTGTCAAAAACATTCAGTACTTC.

V is TRBV27 and J is TRBJ2-7; D is unclear. This CDR3 is built from 15 residues. In germline, CDR1 is MNHEY, CDR2 SMNVEV (reference sequence). V shed 0 bases and J shed 2 bases, with 11 bases lying between them. DNA of the CDR3: TGTGCCAGCAGTTTATCGTGGCAGAACACCTACGAGCAGTACTTC. This codes for CASSLSWQNTYEQYF.

This clonotype has at least ten counts. The gene calls are TRBV19 and TRBJ1-1; no reliable D call. Trimming stripped 6 bases from V and 5 bases from J, with 28 bases between. CDR3 length: 18 residues. CDR1 and CDR2 (germline): LNHDA, SQIVND (reference sequence). CDR3 nucleotide sequence: TGTGCCAGTAGGACCCAGGAGAGAAGGACGGCTCGCCTTACTGAAGCTTTCTTT. This gives the protein CASRTQERRTARLTEAFF.

This clonotype was recorded at least ten times. CDR3 nucleotide sequence: TGCAGTGCTAGGGCGACTAGCTCCTACGAGCAGTACTTC. This gives the protein CSARATSSYEQYF. The chain couples TRBV20-1 to TRBJ2-7; TRBD2 might be the D (6 bases). The CDR3 runs to 13 residues. V was trimmed by 3 bases and J by 0 bases, leaving 9 bases between them. The germline V gene encodes CDR1 DFQATT and CDR2 SNEGSKA (reference sequence).

By its share, this clonotype is medium-sized. The V call is TRBV27, the J call TRBJ2-5; 7 bases match TRBD1. J lost 2 bases, V lost 2 bases, and 5 bases had no gene match. CDR3 size: 15 residues. Germline CDR1 MNHEY, CDR2 SMNVEV (reference sequence). For the CDR3, the DNA is TGTGCCAGCAGTTTAATGGGACAGAGGCAAGAGACCCAGTACTTC. This translates into CASSLMGQRQETQYF.